Listed below are T cell receptor beta chains from one sample, sequenced in a study of OX40 agonist ivuxolimab in advanced cancers. The repertoire was sequenced with immunoSEQ multiplex PCR; TCRdb's copy has only in-frame clones and lacks some. Of tens of thousands of clones detected, approximately 86% appear once; the ten largest clones hold roughly 0.68%. The sequenced sample was CD4+ or CD8+ T cells sorted from blood, obtained in a trial of the OX40 agonist ivuxolimab. The source of these receptors is an adult with an advanced solid tumor such as melanoma, head and neck, liver or kidney cancer. CDR3s include the opening cysteine and the closing phenylalanine or tryptophan. D genes are given only for firm matches.

J: TRBJ2-7
V: TRBV28
D: NA
DNA: TGTGCCAGCAGGCAGGGGCCCTACGAGCAGTACTTC
CDR3: CASRQGPYEQYF

J: TRBJ1-3
V: TRBV27
D: NA
DNA: TGTGCCAGCAGTTCCACGTCGGGGGCATCAGGAAACACCATATATTTT
CDR3: CASSSTSGASGNTIYF

J: TRBJ2-1
V: TRBV5-1
D: TRBD2
DNA: TGCGCCAGCAGCCTGGGGACTAGCGTTAGCTCCTACAATGAGCAGTTCTTC
CDR3: CASSLGTSVSSYNEQFF

J: TRBJ2-7
V: TRBV7-2
D: NA
DNA: TGTGCCAGCAGCTTAGCCCTGGGGACGACCTACGAGCAGTACTTC
CDR3: CASSLALGTTYEQYF

J: TRBJ1-2
V: TRBV6-4
D: TRBD1
DNA: TGTGCCAGCAGTGAGGGGACAGGACGAAACTATGGCTACACCTTC
CDR3: CASSEGTGRNYGYTF

J: TRBJ1-3
V: TRBV19
D: TRBD1
DNA: TGTGCCAGTAGTCGGACAGGGGTAGGGAACACCATATATTTT
CDR3: CASSRTGVGNTIYF

J: TRBJ2-7
V: TRBV4-2
D: TRBD2
DNA: TGTGCCAGCAGCATACTAGCGGGAAGCTCCTACGAGCAGTACTTC
CDR3: CASSILAGSSYEQYF

J: TRBJ1-5
V: TRBV19
D: TRBD1
DNA: TGTGCCAGTAGTATAATAAAGACAGGGGGCTTTCATAAGCCCCAGCATTTT
CDR3: CASSIIKTGGFHKPQHF

J: TRBJ2-1
V: TRBV5-6
D: TRBD1
DNA: TGTGCCAGCAGCCCATCGAGGACAGGGGCCTGGGGTGAGCAGTTCTTC
CDR3: CASSPSRTGAWGEQFF

J: TRBJ2-7
V: TRBV27
D: TRBD1
DNA: TGTGCCAGCAGTCGTCTGACCGGGACAGGGGAACACGAGCAGTACTTC
CDR3: CASSRLTGTGEHEQYF

J: TRBJ2-3
V: TRBV6-5
D: TRBD2
DNA: TGTGCCAGCAGTTACTCTGCGGGGGGGGATACGCAGTATTTT
CDR3: CASSYSAGGDTQYF

J: TRBJ2-1
V: TRBV6-5
D: NA
DNA: TGTGCCAGCAGTCCCCGGATCGGGGATGAGCAGTTCTTC
CDR3: CASSPRIGDEQFF

J: TRBJ1-1
V: TRBV10-3
D: TRBD1
DNA: TGTGCCATCAGGACAGGGGGCCAGAACACTGAAGCTTTCTTT
CDR3: CAIRTGGQNTEAFF

J: TRBJ1-2
V: TRBV10-2
D: NA
DNA: TGCGCCAGCAGTGATTTGGGGGGAAATTTTGGCTACACCTTC
CDR3: CASSDLGGNFGYTF

J: TRBJ2-7
V: TRBV5-4
D: TRBD1
DNA: TGTGCCAGCAGCTTGGACCGGGACAGGGGTTATGAGCAGTACTTC
CDR3: CASSLDRDRGYEQYF

J: TRBJ2-1
V: TRBV9
D: TRBD2
DNA: TGTGCCAGCAGTGCCTCAGGACTAGCGGGAAATCTCAATGAGCAGTTCTTC
CDR3: CASSASGLAGNLNEQFF

J: TRBJ1-4
V: TRBV6-5
D: TRBD1
DNA: TGTGCCAGCCGCGGACAGGGGGTTAATGAAAAACTGTTTTTT
CDR3: CASRGQGVNEKLFF

J: TRBJ2-7
V: TRBV30
D: TRBD1
DNA: TGTGCCTGGAATTTAGGGACAGGGAACTCCTACGAGCAGTACTTC
CDR3: CAWNLGTGNSYEQYF